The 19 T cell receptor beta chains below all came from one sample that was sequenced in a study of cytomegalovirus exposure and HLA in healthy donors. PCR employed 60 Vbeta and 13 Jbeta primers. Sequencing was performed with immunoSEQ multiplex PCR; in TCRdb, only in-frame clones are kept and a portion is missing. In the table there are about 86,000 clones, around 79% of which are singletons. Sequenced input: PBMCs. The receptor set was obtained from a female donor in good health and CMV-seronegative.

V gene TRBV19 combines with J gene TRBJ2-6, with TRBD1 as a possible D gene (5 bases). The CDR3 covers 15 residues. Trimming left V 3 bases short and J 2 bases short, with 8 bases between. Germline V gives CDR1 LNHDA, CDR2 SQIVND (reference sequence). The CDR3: CASSISGPGANVLTF. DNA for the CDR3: TGTGCCAGTAGTATTTCAGGGCCTGGGGCCAACGTCCTGACTTTC.

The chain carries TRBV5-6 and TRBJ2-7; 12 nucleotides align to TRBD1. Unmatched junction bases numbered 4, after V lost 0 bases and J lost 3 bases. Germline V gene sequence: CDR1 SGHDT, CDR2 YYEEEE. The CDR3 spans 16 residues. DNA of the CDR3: TGTGCCAGCAGCTTGGCCGGGACAGGGGGCCTCTACGAGCAGTACTTC. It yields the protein CASSLAGTGGLYEQYF. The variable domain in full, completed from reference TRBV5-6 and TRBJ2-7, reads DAGVTQSPTHLIKTRGQQVTLRCSPKSGHDTVSWYQQALGQGPQFIFQYYEEEERQRGNFPDRFSGHQFPNYSSELNVNALLLGDSALYLCASSLAGTGGLYEQYFGPGTRLTVT.

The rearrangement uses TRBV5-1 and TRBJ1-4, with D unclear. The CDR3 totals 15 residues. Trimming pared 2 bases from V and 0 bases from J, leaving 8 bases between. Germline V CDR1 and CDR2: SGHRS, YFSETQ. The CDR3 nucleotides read TGCGCCAGCAGCTTCGCGGCGGCAACTAATGAAAAACTGTTTTTT. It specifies CASSFAAATNEKLFF.

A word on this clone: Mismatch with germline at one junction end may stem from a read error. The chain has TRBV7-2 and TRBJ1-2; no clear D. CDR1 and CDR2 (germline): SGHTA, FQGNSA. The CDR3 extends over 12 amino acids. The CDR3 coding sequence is TGTGCCAGCAGCTTTAGGACGGACTTCTACTCCTTC. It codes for CASSFRTDFYSF.

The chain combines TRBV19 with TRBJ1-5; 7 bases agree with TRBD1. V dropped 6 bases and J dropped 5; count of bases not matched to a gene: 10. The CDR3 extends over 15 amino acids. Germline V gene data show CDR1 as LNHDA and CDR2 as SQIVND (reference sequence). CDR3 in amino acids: CASRTRQGGDQPQHF. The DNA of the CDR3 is TGTGCCAGTAGGACCCGACAGGGCGGCGATCAGCCCCAGCATTTT.

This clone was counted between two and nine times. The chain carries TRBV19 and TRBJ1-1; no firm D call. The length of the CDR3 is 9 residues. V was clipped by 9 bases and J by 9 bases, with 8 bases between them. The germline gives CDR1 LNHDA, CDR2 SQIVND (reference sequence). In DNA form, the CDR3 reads TGTGCCAGGCAACTTAAAGCTTTCTTT. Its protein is CARQLKAFF.

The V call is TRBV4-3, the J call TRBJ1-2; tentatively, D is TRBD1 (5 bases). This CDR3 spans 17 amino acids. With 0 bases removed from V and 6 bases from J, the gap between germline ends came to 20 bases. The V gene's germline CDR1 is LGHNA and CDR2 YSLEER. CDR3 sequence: CASSQDSGLSGRDGYTF. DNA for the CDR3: TGCGCCAGCAGCCAAGATAGTGGGCTTTCAGGGAGGGATGGCTACACCTTC.

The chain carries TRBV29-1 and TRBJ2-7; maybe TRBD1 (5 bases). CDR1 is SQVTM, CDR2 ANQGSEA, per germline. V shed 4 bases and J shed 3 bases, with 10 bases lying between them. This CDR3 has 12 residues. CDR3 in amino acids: CSVGAGNYEQYF. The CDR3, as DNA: TGCAGCGTTGGGGCAGGGAACTACGAGCAGTACTTC.

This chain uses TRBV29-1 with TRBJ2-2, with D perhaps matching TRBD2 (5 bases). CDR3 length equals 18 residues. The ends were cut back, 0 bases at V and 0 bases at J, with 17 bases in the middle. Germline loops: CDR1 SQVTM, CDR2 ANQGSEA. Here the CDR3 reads CSVEDRDSETANTGELFF. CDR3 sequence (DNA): TGCAGCGTTGAAGATAGGGATAGCGAGACCGCGAACACCGGGGAGCTGTTTTTT.

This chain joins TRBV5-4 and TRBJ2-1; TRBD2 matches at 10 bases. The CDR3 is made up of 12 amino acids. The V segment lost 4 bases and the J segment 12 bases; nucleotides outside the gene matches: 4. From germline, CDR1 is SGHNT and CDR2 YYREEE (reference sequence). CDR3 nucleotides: TGTGCCAGCAGCCCAGCTAGCGGGGGGCAGTTCTTC. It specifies CASSPASGGQFF.

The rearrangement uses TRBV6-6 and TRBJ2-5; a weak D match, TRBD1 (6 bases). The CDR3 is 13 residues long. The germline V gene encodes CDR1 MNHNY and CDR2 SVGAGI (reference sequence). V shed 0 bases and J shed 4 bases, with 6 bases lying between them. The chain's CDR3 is CASSYSGGETQYF. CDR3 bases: TGTGCCAGCAGTTACTCAGGGGGAGAGACCCAGTACTTC.

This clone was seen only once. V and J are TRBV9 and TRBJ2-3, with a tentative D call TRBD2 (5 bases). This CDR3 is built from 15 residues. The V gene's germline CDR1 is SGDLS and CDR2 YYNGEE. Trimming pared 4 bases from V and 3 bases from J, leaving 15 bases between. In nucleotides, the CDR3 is TGTGCCAGCAGCTTTAGAGGACGGGGAACAGATACGCAGTATTTT. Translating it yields CASSFRGRGTDTQYF.

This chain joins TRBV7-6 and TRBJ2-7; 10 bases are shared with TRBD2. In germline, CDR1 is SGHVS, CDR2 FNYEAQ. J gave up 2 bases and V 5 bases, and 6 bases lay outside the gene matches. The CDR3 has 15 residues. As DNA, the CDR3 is TGTGCCAGCAGCCCCAAGACTAGCGGGCCCTACGAGCAGTACTTC. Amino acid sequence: CASSPKTSGPYEQYF.

CDR3 DNA sequence: TGTGCCAGCAGTTTTTCCGGGGTGGGTGGCTACACCTTC. It is translated as CASSFSGVGGYTF. The rearrangement links TRBV28 to TRBJ1-2; D is unresolved. V was pared by 3 bases and J by 7 bases, with 12 bases between. The CDR3 has 13 residues. Germline assignment: CDR1 MDHEN and CDR2 SYDVKM.

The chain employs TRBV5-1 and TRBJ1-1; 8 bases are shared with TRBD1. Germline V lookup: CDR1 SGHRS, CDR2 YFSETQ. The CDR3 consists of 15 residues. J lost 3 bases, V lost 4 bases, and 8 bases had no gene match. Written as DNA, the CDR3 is TGCGCCAGCAGCGGACGTACAGGGGGGGACACTGAAGCTTTCTTT. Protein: CASSGRTGGDTEAFF.

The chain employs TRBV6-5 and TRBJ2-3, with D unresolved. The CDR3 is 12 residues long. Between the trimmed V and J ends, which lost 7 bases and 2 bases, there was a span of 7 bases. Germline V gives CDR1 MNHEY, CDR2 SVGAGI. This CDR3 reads CASIDNTDTQYF. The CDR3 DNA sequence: TGTGCCAGCATAGATAACACAGATACGCAGTATTTT.

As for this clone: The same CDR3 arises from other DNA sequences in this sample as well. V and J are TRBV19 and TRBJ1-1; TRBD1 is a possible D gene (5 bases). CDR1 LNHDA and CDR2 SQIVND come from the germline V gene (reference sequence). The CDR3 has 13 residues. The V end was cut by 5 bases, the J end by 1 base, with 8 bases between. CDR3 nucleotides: TGTGCCAGTAGTCTTCAGGGGAACACTGAAGCTTTCTTT. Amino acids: CASSLQGNTEAFF.

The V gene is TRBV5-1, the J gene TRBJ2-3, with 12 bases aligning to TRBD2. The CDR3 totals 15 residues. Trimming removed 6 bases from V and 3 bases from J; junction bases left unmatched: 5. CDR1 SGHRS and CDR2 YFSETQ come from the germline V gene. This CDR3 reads CASKGLAGLTDTQYF. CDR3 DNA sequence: TGCGCCAGCAAGGGACTAGCGGGCCTTACAGATACGCAGTATTTT.

CDR3 nucleotides: TGTGCCAGCTCACCACGGGAGAGCGGCTACACCTTC. Its translation is CASSPRESGYTF. The V call is TRBV18, the J call TRBJ1-2; D unclear. V was pared by 1 base and J by 8 bases, with 8 bases between. This CDR3 has 12 amino acids. The V gene's germline CDR1 is KGHSH and CDR2 LQKENI.